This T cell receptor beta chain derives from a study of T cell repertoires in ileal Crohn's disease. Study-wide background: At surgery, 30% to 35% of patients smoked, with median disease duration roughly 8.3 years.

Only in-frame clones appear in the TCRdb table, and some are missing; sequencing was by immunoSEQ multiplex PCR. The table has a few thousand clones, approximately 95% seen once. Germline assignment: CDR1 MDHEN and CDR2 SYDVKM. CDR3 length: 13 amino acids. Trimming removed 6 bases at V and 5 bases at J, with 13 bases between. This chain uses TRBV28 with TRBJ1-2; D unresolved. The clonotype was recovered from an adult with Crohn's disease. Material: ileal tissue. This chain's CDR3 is CASRKGREYGYTF. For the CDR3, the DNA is TGTGCCAGCAGGAAGGGAAGGGAGTATGGCTACACCTTC.